These 10 T cell receptor beta chains were all obtained from the same sample, sequenced in a study of CD8 T cells in ankylosing spondylitis. TCRdb analysed the 5' RACE reads with MiXCR anew, one entry per CDR3 protein. This repertoire shows more than 150,000 distinct CDR3 sequences, about 13% found once; its top ten account for about 17%. The sequenced material came from blood, either unsorted or a sorted T cell fraction (not recorded which). The receptors were gathered from a male donor with ankylosing spondylitis or in good health (not recorded which).

This clonotype was seen a handful of times. V and J are TRBV12-3 or TRBV12-4 and TRBJ2-1; no clear D. The CDR3 extends over 15 amino acids. The V and J ends lost 0 bases and 2 bases respectively, with 8 bases between them. The CDR3 nucleotides read TGTGCCAGCAGTTTAGCGCTAACAGCCTACAATGAGCAGTTCTTC. Translation: CASSLALTAYNEQFF.

This clonotype was counted between two and nine times. The rearrangement uses TRBV15 and TRBJ2-7; 9 bases are shared with TRBD2. Germline trimming cut 4 bases from V and 5 bases from J; bases unmatched to any gene: 18. CDR1 and CDR2 (germline): LNHNV, YYDKDF (reference sequence). The length of the CDR3 is 18 residues. This CDR3 reads CATSKDRGRAGGKNEQYF. CDR3 bases: TGTGCCACCAGCAAAGATCGCGGTCGCGCGGGAGGGAAGAACGAGCAGTACTTC.

This clonotype occurred a few times. The chain has TRBV7-6 and TRBJ2-7; TRBD2 agrees at 7 bases. The V segment lost 4 bases and the J segment 4 bases; nucleotides outside the gene matches: 10. The CDR3 contains 15 residues. The germline gives CDR1 SGHVS, CDR2 FNYEAQ. The CDR3 nucleotides are TGTGCCAGCAGCTCGCGAAAGGGACTACAGTACGAGCAGTACTTC. Translating it yields CASSSRKGLQYEQYF.

This clonotype has a handful of counts. This chain connects TRBV5-5 to TRBJ1-1; D is unresolved. The CDR3 length is 12 residues. Germline CDR1 and CDR2: SGHKS and YYEKEE (reference sequence). The germline V and J ends were trimmed by 1 base and 6 bases, with 7 bases remaining between them. CDR3 sequence (DNA): TGTGCCAGCAGCTTGCAGAGCCCTGAAGCTTTCTTT. Translated, it gives CASSLQSPEAFF.

This clonotype came up a few times. This sequence joins TRBV6-1 and TRBJ2-5, with TRBD2 matching over 7 bases. The V gene's germline CDR1 is MNHNS and CDR2 SASEGT. This CDR3 is 14 amino acids long. V lost 0 bases to trimming and J lost 2 bases; unmatched junction nucleotides: 0. This CDR3 reads CASSEAGGQETQYF. The CDR3, as DNA: TGTGCCAGCAGTGAAGCGGGAGGGCAAGAGACCCAGTACTTC.

This clonotype was picked up a small number of times. This CDR3 is CSARSKKMGSPYPLQYF. The DNA for the CDR3 is TGCAGTGCTAGATCAAAAAAAATGGGGAGCCCCTACCCTCTGCAGTACTTC. V gene TRBV20-1 combines with J gene TRBJ2-7; the D gene is possibly TRBD2 (5 bases). This CDR3 spans 17 amino acids. In germline, CDR1 is DFQATT, CDR2 SNEGSKA (reference sequence). The V end lost 2 bases, the J end lost 9 bases, and 29 bases lay between the germline ends.

A few counts support this clonotype. The rearrangement uses TRBV27 and TRBJ2-7, with D perhaps given as TRBD1 or TRBD2 (5 bases each). CDR1 and CDR2 from the germline V gene are MNHEY and SMNVEV (reference sequence). The V end lost 7 bases, the J end lost 6 bases, and 16 bases lay between the germline ends. CDR3 length: 13 residues. CDR3 sequence (DNA): TGTGCCAGCATCGGCGGGCAGGGAAGCGAGCAGTACTTC. Translation: CASIGGQGSEQYF.

This clonotype was observed a few times. The V call is TRBV6-5, the J call TRBJ1-1; D is undetermined. Germline V lookup: CDR1 MNHEY, CDR2 SVGAGI. V lost 2 bases and J 5 bases, leaving 6 bases between the germline ends. The CDR3 sequence is 12 residues long. The chain's CDR3 is CASSYSATEAFF. The CDR3 nucleotides are TGTGCCAGCAGTTACAGTGCAACTGAAGCTTTCTTT.

In this sample, this clonotype turned up a few times. The chain recombines TRBV12-3 or TRBV12-4 with TRBJ2-7; D is undetermined. The CDR3 is 13 residues long. The germline V and J ends were trimmed by 5 bases and 2 bases, with 10 bases remaining between them. Here the CDR3 DNA reads TGTGCCAGCAGTCAAACGGTGCCCTACGAGCAGTACTTC. It is translated as CASSQTVPYEQYF.

In its sample, this clonotype was seen many times. V gene TRBV3-1 combines with J gene TRBJ2-7; 9 nucleotides agree with TRBD1. The junction had 7 bases not matched to a gene; V was cut back by 3 bases and J by 4 bases. The CDR3 has 15 residues. CDR1 and CDR2 from the germline V gene are LGHDT and YNNKEL (reference sequence). The CDR3 region is CASSHKGTGTYEQYF. The CDR3 nucleotides read TGTGCCAGCAGCCATAAAGGGACAGGGACTTACGAGCAGTACTTC.